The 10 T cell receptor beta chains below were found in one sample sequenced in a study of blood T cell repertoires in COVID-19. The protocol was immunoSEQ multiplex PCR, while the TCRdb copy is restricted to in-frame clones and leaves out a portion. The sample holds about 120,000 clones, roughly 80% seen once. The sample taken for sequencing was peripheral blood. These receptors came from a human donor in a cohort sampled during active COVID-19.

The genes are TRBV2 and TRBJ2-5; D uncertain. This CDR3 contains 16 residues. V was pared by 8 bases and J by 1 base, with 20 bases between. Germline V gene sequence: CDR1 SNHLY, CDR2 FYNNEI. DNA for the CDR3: TGTGCCAGCGGTGGAAGGCTAGGCACGGGCCAAGAGACCCAGTACTTC. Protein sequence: CASGGRLGTGQETQYF.

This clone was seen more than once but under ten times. CDR3 sequence: CASSKTMTSGGAYVTKTQYF. The DNA for the CDR3 is TGTGCCAGCAGCAAAACGATGACTAGCGGGGGGGCCTATGTTACGAAGACCCAGTACTTC. J is TRBJ2-5 and V is TRBV21-1; TRBD2 was called by the table and not checked on the DNA. TRBV21-1 constitutes a pseudogene. There are 20 residues in the CDR3.

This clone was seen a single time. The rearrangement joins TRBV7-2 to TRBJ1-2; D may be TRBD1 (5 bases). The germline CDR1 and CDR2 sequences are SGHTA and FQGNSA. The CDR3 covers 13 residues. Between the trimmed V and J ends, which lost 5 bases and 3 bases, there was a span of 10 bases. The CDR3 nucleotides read TGTGCCAGCAGCCCCAGGGCCCACTATGGCTACACCTTC. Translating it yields CASSPRAHYGYTF.

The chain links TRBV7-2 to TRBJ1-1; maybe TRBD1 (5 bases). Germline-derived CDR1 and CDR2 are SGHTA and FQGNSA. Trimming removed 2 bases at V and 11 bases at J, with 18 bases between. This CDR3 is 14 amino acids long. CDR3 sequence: CASSLRQGSLPAFF. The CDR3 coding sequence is TGTGCCAGCAGCTTAAGGCAGGGCTCCCTACCGGCTTTCTTT.

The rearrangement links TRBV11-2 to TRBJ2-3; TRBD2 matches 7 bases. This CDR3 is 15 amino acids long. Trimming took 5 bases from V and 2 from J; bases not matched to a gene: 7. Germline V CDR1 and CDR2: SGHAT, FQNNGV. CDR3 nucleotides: TGTGCCAGCAGCCAATTTCTAGCGGACACAGATACGCAGTATTTT. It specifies CASSQFLADTDTQYF.

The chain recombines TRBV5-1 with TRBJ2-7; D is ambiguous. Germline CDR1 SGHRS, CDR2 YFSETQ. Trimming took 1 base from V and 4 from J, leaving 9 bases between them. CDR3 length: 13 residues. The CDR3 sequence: CASSLYTGYEQYF. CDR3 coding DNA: TGCGCCAGCAGCTTGTACACGGGTTACGAGCAGTACTTC.

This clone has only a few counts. Here the CDR3 reads CASSFQNQPQHF. The CDR3 DNA follows: TGTGCCAGCAGTTTTCAGAATCAGCCCCAGCATTTT. V and J are TRBV28 and TRBJ1-5; D is undetermined. The germline V and J ends were trimmed by 3 bases and 4 bases, with 4 bases remaining between them. The CDR3 is 12 amino acids. In germline, CDR1 is MDHEN, CDR2 SYDVKM. The complete variable domain, with remaining parts taken from reference TRBV28 and TRBJ1-5, reads DVKVTQSSRYLVKRTGEKVFLECVQDMDHENMFWYRQDPGLGLRLIYFSYDVKMKEKGDIPEGYSVSREKKERFSLILESASTNQTSMYLCASSFQNQPQHFGDGTRLSIL.

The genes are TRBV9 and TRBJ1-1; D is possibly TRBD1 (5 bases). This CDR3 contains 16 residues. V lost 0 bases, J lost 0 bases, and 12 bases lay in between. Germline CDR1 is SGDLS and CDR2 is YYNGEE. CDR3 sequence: CASSVVLWTLNTEAFF. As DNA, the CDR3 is TGTGCCAGCAGCGTAGTTCTCTGGACACTGAACACTGAAGCTTTCTTT.

The CDR3 is CASSIPVPYEQYF. CDR3 bases: TGTGCCAGTAGTATACCCGTCCCCTACGAGCAGTACTTC. The V and J genes are TRBV19 and TRBJ2-7, with D unclear. This CDR3 is 13 amino acids long. V lost 2 bases to trimming and J lost 2 bases, with 7 bases between them. Per the germline V gene, CDR1 is LNHDA and CDR2 is SQIVND (reference sequence).

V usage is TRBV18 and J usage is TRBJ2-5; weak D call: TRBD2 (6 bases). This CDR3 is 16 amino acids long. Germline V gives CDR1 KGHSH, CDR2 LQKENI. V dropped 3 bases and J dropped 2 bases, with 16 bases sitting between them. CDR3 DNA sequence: TGTGCCAGCTCACCCCTGGGCGGGGCGGAACAAGAGACCCAGTACTTC. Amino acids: CASSPLGGAEQETQYF.